The entry below gives a single T cell receptor (beta chain) sequence along with its context. It lacks a known antigen. No much larger clone is present one base from it, and per-base qualities are unavailable. This sample was taken from a study of shared clonotypes between healthy human individuals (dated by TCRdb to the early 2020s). Broadly, across the study: The cohort comprised a couple of women and a few men aged 18 to 49 years. Per donor, three plates each were used for CD4 naive and CD4 memory, two for CD8 naive, and one for CD8 memory. Blood TCR repertoires of about 5 healthy adults were deeply sequenced to estimate repertoire size and the extent of clonotype sharing between individuals. Different laboratories and diverse techniques were used to prepare libraries and sequence TCR repertoires, to increase sequencing depth and limit assay-specific biases. Leukapheresis yielded between about 0.94 and 9.5 billion PBMCs per donor. Overall results and qualifications from the work: Larger estimated clonotype richness was generally found for naive subsets than for memory subsets. Only blood was sampled, and tissue TCR repertoires likely differ from those in blood. The genetic and exposure-history diversity represented was limited by the small number of donors. Across a few donors, around 5% of naive CD4, more than 3% of naive CD8, under 2.5% of memory CD4, and approximately 0.4% of memory CD8 clonotypes were shared. Pairwise subsampling indicated that sequencing depth was expected to affect the degree of clonotype sharing among donors. Even with the large sequencing depth, rarefaction of the sorted-subset datasets indicated that sequencing was incomplete. Higher generation probabilities were observed for clonotypes shared by all four sorted-subset donors than for non-shared clonotypes.

Healthy HIV-negative adults with no recently reported acute infections or vaccinations were included as donors. All donors were Caucasian adults living in Nashville, Tennessee, USA. CD4+ T cells were enriched by magnetic negative selection; naive cells were then positively selected on CD45RA, and the negative fraction formed the memory subset. After blood collection by leukapheresis, PBMCs were isolated using Ficoll-Histopaque density gradient centrifugation and then cryopreserved in the vapor phase of liquid nitrogen. Purity and quantity of every magnetically sorted T cell population were checked by analytical flow cytometry. Each sorted fraction had its genomic DNA isolated and then quantified by UV absorbance on a Nanodrop 2000c. Including cysteine and phenylalanine, the CDR3 has 16 amino acids. Just CDR3 DNA is preserved here, 48 bases in frame from base 1. CDR1 and CDR2 are drawn from the germline V gene: SGDLS, YYNGEE. Relative to germline, V is missing 3 bases and J is missing 5 bases, with 8 bases of the junction outside any gene match.

Using the deep immunoSEQ assay, TCR CDR3 regions were amplified from genomic DNA by multiplex PCR. Extracted genomic DNA from each cell subset was distributed evenly across all wells of several immunoSEQ 96-well plates, and each plate was treated as a replicate. For sorted subsets, approximately 210 ng of genomic DNA, equivalent to roughly 30,000 T cell genomes, went into each replicate PCR. The purified libraries were quantified using a Qubit 3.0 fluorometer, sized with a Bioanalyzer 2100, and then quantified again using the KAPA Library Quantification kit. Every immunoSEQ 96-well plate was sequenced on a separate single-read 150-cycle Illumina NextSeq 550 flow cell. As for the original processing: Because only junctional sequences without quality scores were contained in the immunoSEQ output, filtering matching that applied to full-length reads could not be performed. To assign V/J genes and CDR3, sequences were annotated against IMGT germline references using PyIR, a Python wrapper for IgBLAST v1.9. Any read was removed if the V/J assignment was weak (E-value above 1e-6), the CDR3 was missing, or the read contained stop codons, out-of-frame junctions, or ambiguous translated residues. V3J clonotypes were defined by identical inferred V gene, J gene, and CDR3 amino acid sequence. Percentage overlap between repertoires was computed as shared unique clonotypes divided by the size of the smaller repertoire. Repertoire richness was assessed with RTK rarefaction, the Chao1 estimator, and Recon v2.1 estimates of unobserved clonotypes. Generation probabilities for all TCRbeta clonotypes obtained by the gDNA method from a handful of donors were computed using OLGA. The source is immuneACCESS, and TCRdb retained only in-frame sequences with V and J called. Part of the clones is not carried over; for the studies checked, unresolved V genes explain less than half of this, and the remainder is unexplained. The V and J calls and clone size come from that table; D and trimming were worked out from the DNA. Recorded for this sample are under 2,500,000 clones; approximately 94% of them occurred a single time. The ten largest clones take up around 0.13% of the sample.

This sequence uses TRBV9 and TRBJ2-5; the central 12 bases match TRBD2. This sequence was found in a man aged 18 to 35 in good health. Sequenced: naive CD4+ T cells sorted from blood. Sample cell subset or site, as interpreted from the label and publication: CD45RA+ positively selected. DNA sequence: TGTGCCAGCAGCGCCAATGGACTAGCGGGGCAGGAGACCCAGTACTTC. It codes for CASSANGLAGQETQYF.